The rows below give T cell receptor beta chains drawn from one sample of a study of somatic mutations in cytotoxic T cells in rheumatoid arthritis. Some clones are missing from TCRdb's copy, which holds only in-frame ones; the method was immunoSEQ multiplex PCR. Here the sample spans more than 8,000 clones, over 75% being singletons. Specimen: CD8+ T cells sorted from blood. All receptors derive from an adult with rheumatoid arthritis. Each CDR3 is given with its conserved first and last residue. D genes are given only for firm matches. Size is stated for part of the rows, as once, few or many counts, or as a class when the clone is expanded.

abundance: NA
v_gene: TRBV4-1
j_gene: TRBJ2-6
d_gene: NA
CDR3nt: TGCGCCAGCAGCCAATTTTCTGGGGCCAACGTCCTGACTTTC
CDR3aa: CASSQFSGANVLTF

abundance: NA
v_gene: TRBV27
j_gene: TRBJ2-7
d_gene: NA
CDR3nt: TGTGCCAGCAGTTTAACGACAGGCTACGAGCAGTACTTC
CDR3aa: CASSLTTGYEQYF

abundance: NA
v_gene: TRBV6-1
j_gene: TRBJ2-1
d_gene: NA
CDR3nt: TGTGCCAGCAGTGAAGGGTGGGATGAGCAGTTCTTC
CDR3aa: CASSEGWDEQFF

abundance: NA
v_gene: TRBV6-5
j_gene: TRBJ2-2
d_gene: NA
CDR3nt: TGTGCCAGCAGTTACGGTTCGGGGGCCCTGACCGGGGAGCTGTTTTTT
CDR3aa: CASSYGSGALTGELFF

abundance: few
v_gene: TRBV6-1
j_gene: TRBJ2-7
d_gene: NA
CDR3nt: TGTGCCAGCAGTGACCACAGGGCCCTACTCAGCGAGCAGTACTTC
CDR3aa: CASSDHRALLSEQYF

abundance: NA
v_gene: TRBV9
j_gene: TRBJ1-1
d_gene: NA
CDR3nt: TGTGCCAGCAGCGTACTTATGAACACTGAAGCTTTCTTT
CDR3aa: CASSVLMNTEAFF

abundance: NA
v_gene: TRBV9
j_gene: TRBJ2-3
d_gene: TRBD2
CDR3nt: TGTGCCAGCTCCCTAGCGGTCACAGATACGCAGTATTTT
CDR3aa: CASSLAVTDTQYF

abundance: NA
v_gene: TRBV27
j_gene: TRBJ1-6
d_gene: NA
CDR3nt: TGTGCCAGCAGTGAATATAATTCACCCCTCCACTTT
CDR3aa: CASSEYNSPLHF

abundance: NA
v_gene: TRBV5-4
j_gene: TRBJ2-3
d_gene: NA
CDR3nt: TGTGCCAGCAGCTTCCCTCCTAGCACAGATACGCAGTATTTT
CDR3aa: CASSFPPSTDTQYF

abundance: NA
v_gene: TRBV19
j_gene: TRBJ1-1
d_gene: NA
CDR3nt: TGTGCCAGTAGTATGGGTGGGGCTGAAACTGAAGCTTTCTTT
CDR3aa: CASSMGGAETEAFF